This is a list of T cell receptor beta chains from one sample in a study of beta chain features in type 1 diabetes. Produced via immunoSEQ multiplex PCR; TCRdb's table is partial and in-frame only. The table has 200,000 to 250,000 clones, 11% seen once; the top ten hold 1% to 1.5%. Specimen: central memory CD4+ T cells from blood. The origin of the receptors is a man younger than 35 in good health. Each CDR3 is given with its conserved first and last residue. Each record gives: D gene, V gene, J gene, clone size, CDR3 DNA, CDR3 protein. A D gene is named only where the DNA matches it firmly. Clone size is given for some rows only: seen once, a few or many times, or a class if the clone is expanded.

D: .; V: TRBV18; J: TRBJ1-5; size: .; DNA: TGTGCCAGCTCACCGGCTGGGTTAAGCCAGCCCCAGCATTTT; CDR3: CASSPAGLSQPQHF
D: .; V: TRBV28; J: TRBJ2-7; size: few; DNA: TGTGCCAGCAGTTTGGGTAGGGAGAACGAGCAGTACTTC; CDR3: CASSLGRENEQYF
D: .; V: TRBV11-2; J: TRBJ2-3; size: .; DNA: TGTGCCAGCAGCTTAGACAGGCACACAGATACGCAGTATTTT; CDR3: CASSLDRHTDTQYF
D: .; V: TRBV6-6; J: TRBJ2-1; size: .; DNA: TGTGCCAGCAGTGTTGGACACAGCTCCTACAATGAGCAGTTCTTC; CDR3: CASSVGHSSYNEQFF
D: .; V: TRBV7-9; J: TRBJ1-1; size: .; DNA: TGTGCCAGCAGCTTGACAGGTAGCCCTGAAGCTTTCTTT; CDR3: CASSLTGSPEAFF
D: .; V: TRBV4-3; J: TRBJ2-7; size: .; DNA: TGCGCCAGCAGCCAAGATGCGGTTTCTCCCTACGAGCAGTACTTC; CDR3: CASSQDAVSPYEQYF
D: TRBD1; V: TRBV4-3; J: TRBJ1-4; size: .; DNA: TGCGCCAGCAGCCAAGACGCATATACCGGGACAGGGGGTGAAAAACTGTTTTTT; CDR3: CASSQDAYTGTGGEKLFF
D: .; V: TRBV5-4; J: TRBJ2-1; size: many; DNA: TGTGCCAGCAGCTTGGACGGGAGATCTAGTGAGCAGTTCTTC; CDR3: CASSLDGRSSEQFF
D: .; V: TRBV20-1; J: TRBJ2-1; size: .; DNA: TGCAGTGCCGGCTTCCATGAGCAGTTCTTC; CDR3: CSAGFHEQFF
D: .; V: TRBV7-2; J: TRBJ1-1; size: many; DNA: TGTGCCAGCAGCTTAACAGCGAACACTGAAGCTTTCTTT; CDR3: CASSLTANTEAFF
D: .; V: TRBV11-3; J: TRBJ2-2; size: few; DNA: TGTGCCAGCAGCTTCAGGCAGGGCCCAGGCACCGGGGAGCTGTTTTTT; CDR3: CASSFRQGPGTGELFF
D: TRBD1; V: TRBV29-1; J: TRBJ1-1; size: few; DNA: TGCAGCCCGAGCAGACAGGGCAACACTGAAGCTTTCTTT; CDR3: CSPSRQGNTEAFF
D: .; V: TRBV7-2; J: TRBJ1-4; size: .; DNA: TGTGCCAGCAGCTTAATCGCCGGTGAAAAACTGTTTTTT; CDR3: CASSLIAGEKLFF
D: .; V: TRBV30; J: TRBJ2-3; size: many; DNA: TGTGCCTGGAGGATACCTGTGTGGGATACGCAGTATTTT; CDR3: CAWRIPVWDTQYF
D: .; V: TRBV7-9; J: TRBJ1-1; size: many; DNA: TGTGCCAGCACCTTAATGAACACTGAAGCTTTCTTT; CDR3: CASTLMNTEAFF
D: .; V: TRBV18; J: TRBJ2-7; size: .; DNA: TGTGCCAGCAGCCCGGCCTTCCAAACCTACGAGCAGTACTTC; CDR3: CASSPAFQTYEQYF
D: .; V: TRBV29-1; J: TRBJ2-1; size: few; DNA: TGCAGCACCTGGACAGATGAGCAGTTCTTC; CDR3: CSTWTDEQFF
D: .; V: TRBV2; J: TRBJ1-1; size: many; DNA: TGTGCCAGCAGTCACGACGGGCCCGTCGCTTTCTTT; CDR3: CASSHDGPVAFF
D: .; V: TRBV20-1; J: TRBJ2-7; size: few; DNA: TGCAGTGCGCGACAATCACGCTTCTTC; CDR3: CSARQSRFF
D: .; V: TRBV4-2; J: TRBJ1-5; size: .; DNA: TGTGCCAGCAGCCAAGATGATCAGGCTCGGGTTAGCAATCAGCCCCAGCATTTT; CDR3: CASSQDDQARVSNQPQHF
D: .; V: TRBV29-1; J: TRBJ2-3; size: many; DNA: TGCAGCGTGGGACCCCGGGATACGCAGTATTTT; CDR3: CSVGPRDTQYF
D: .; V: TRBV14; J: TRBJ2-3; size: few; DNA: TGTGCCAGCAGCCAAGACAGGAGACAGGGAGGGGCAGATACGCAGTATTTT; CDR3: CASSQDRRQGGADTQYF
D: .; V: TRBV5-1; J: TRBJ1-2; size: .; DNA: TGCGCCAGCAGCCCCGAAGGGCCAGAGTATGGCTACACCTTC; CDR3: CASSPEGPEYGYTF
D: TRBD1; V: TRBV11-2; J: TRBJ2-7; size: .; DNA: TGTGCCAGCAGCTTAGAACAGGGGCCTACCTACGAGCAGTACTTC; CDR3: CASSLEQGPTYEQYF
D: .; V: TRBV30; J: TRBJ2-5; size: .; DNA: TGTGCCTGGAGTGTAAGTCTGACAGCAGTCCAAGAGACCCAGTACTTC; CDR3: CAWSVSLTAVQETQYF
D: TRBD2; V: TRBV7-9; J: TRBJ2-2; size: .; DNA: TGTGCCCTGGCTAGCGGGAACACCGGGGAGCTGTTTTTT; CDR3: CALASGNTGELFF
D: .; V: TRBV29-1; J: TRBJ1-1; size: .; DNA: TGCAGCGTTGCTGCCCCACAGAAGATGAACACTGAAGCTTTCTTT; CDR3: CSVAAPQKMNTEAFF
D: .; V: TRBV5-6; J: TRBJ1-2; size: few; DNA: TGTGCCAGCAGCGGGCAGGGGCGAGCTAACTATGGCTACACCTTC; CDR3: CASSGQGRANYGYTF
D: .; V: TRBV30; J: TRBJ2-2; size: few; DNA: TGTGCCTCCAGCGAAAAATACACCGGGGAGCTGTTTTTT; CDR3: CASSEKYTGELFF
D: .; V: TRBV27; J: TRBJ1-2; size: .; DNA: TGTGCCAGCACCCCATCTGGGGGCTATGGCTACACCTTC; CDR3: CASTPSGGYGYTF
D: TRBD1; V: TRBV29-1; J: TRBJ1-2; size: few; DNA: TGCAGCGATAACCGGGACAGGGTTTATGGCTACACCTTC; CDR3: CSDNRDRVYGYTF
D: TRBD1; V: TRBV5-1; J: TRBJ1-5; size: .; DNA: TGCGCCAGCAGCCCAGGGACAGACCGCCTACAGCCCCAGCATTTT; CDR3: CASSPGTDRLQPQHF
D: .; V: TRBV21-1; J: TRBJ2-4; size: .; DNA: TGTGCCAGCAGCGCGGGGGACATGTTGGGTGGCTGGGGCATTCAGTACTTC; CDR3: CASSAGDMLGGWGIQYF
D: TRBD1; V: TRBV6-6; J: TRBJ2-3; size: .; DNA: TGTGCCAGCAGCTACAGGGGGCTGGGCACAGATACGCAGTATTTT; CDR3: CASSYRGLGTDTQYF
D: .; V: TRBV15; J: TRBJ2-7; size: few; DNA: TGTGCCACCAGCAGAGGAGGACAGACGACCTACGAGCAGTACTTC; CDR3: CATSRGGQTTYEQYF
D: .; V: TRBV20-1; J: TRBJ2-3; size: .; DNA: TGCAGTGCTAGAAATCCGGATACGCAGTATTTT; CDR3: CSARNPDTQYF
D: .; V: TRBV7-2; J: TRBJ2-3; size: few; DNA: TGTGCCAGCAGCTTTGGTGGATTCACAGATACGCAGTATTTT; CDR3: CASSFGGFTDTQYF